This paragraph covers one T cell receptor (beta chain) sequence. The target antigen is unknown. Both 60 Vbeta primers and 13 Jbeta primers went into the PCR. Measured with immunoSEQ multiplex PCR; TCRdb has only the in-frame clones, and not every one. Counted here are about 60,000 clones, around three quarters occurring once; the ten biggest clones make up approximately 19%. The CDR3 has 16 amino acids. Germline V lookup: CDR1 SGDLS, CDR2 YYNGEE. Trimming pared 0 bases from V and 1 base from J, leaving 13 bases between. This sample stems from a study of cytomegalovirus exposure and HLA in healthy donors. General study points: For most subjects, TCR beta sequences were reported to predict HLA-A and HLA-B alleles with accuracy. Analysis performed later showed TCR beta chains linked to HLA being more clonally expanded than equally common others. 15,000 to 20,000 TCR beta sequences were associated with HLA alleles at 0.05 false discovery rate in a later analysis.

Sequenced: PBMCs. The rearrangement links TRBV9 to TRBJ1-2; TRBD1 is a possible D gene (5 bases). The receptor was derived from a woman aged 60-70 years in good health and CMV-seropositive. CDR3 DNA: TGTGCCAGCAGCGTAGAAGCCCTCGACAGTAACTATGGCTACACCTTC. It encodes CASSVEALDSNYGYTF.